This T cell receptor (beta chain) was profiled in a study of CD8 T cells in ankylosing spondylitis. Whole-study findings and limits: What seemed typical of ankylosing spondylitis blood was a TCR beta motif built from roughly 8 highly homologous variants. In reactive arthritis synovial fluid and blood, some motif variants had been reported before.

The germline gives CDR1 SGHRS, CDR2 YFSETQ. The CDR3 contains 15 residues. Trimming took 4 bases from V and 8 from J; bases not matched to a gene: 8. This clonotype has just a few counts. Antigen: not known. A quantitative 5'-RACE method, one with molecular barcodes, was used to make TCR beta libraries. MiXCR, run by TCRdb on the 5' RACE reads, gives a single entry per CDR3 protein. The table includes roughly 700,000 distinct CDR3 sequences, roughly 19% detected once. Sequenced material: blood, either unsorted or a sorted T cell fraction (not recorded which). The TCR comes from a male donor with ankylosing spondylitis. V gene TRBV5-1 combines with J gene TRBJ1-4; TRBD1 agrees at 10 bases. The CDR3 here is CASSQKGDRGEKLFF. CDR3 sequence (DNA): TGCGCCAGCAGCCAGAAAGGGGACAGGGGCGAAAAACTGTTTTTT.